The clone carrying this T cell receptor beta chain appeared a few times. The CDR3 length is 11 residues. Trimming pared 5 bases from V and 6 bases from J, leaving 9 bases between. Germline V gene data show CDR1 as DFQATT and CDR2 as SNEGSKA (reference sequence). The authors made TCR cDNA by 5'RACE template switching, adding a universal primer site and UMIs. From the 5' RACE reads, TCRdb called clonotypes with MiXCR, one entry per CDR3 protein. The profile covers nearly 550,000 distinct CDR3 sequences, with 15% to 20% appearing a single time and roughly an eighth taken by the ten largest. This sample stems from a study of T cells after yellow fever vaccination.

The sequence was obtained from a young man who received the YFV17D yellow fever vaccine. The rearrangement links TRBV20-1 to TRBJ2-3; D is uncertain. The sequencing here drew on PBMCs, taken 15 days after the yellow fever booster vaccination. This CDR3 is CSAGPADTQYF. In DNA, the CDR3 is TGCAGTGCTGGACCGGCGGATACGCAGTATTTT.